These T cell receptor beta chains were read from a single sample in a study of T cells after yellow fever vaccination. From the 5' RACE reads, TCRdb called clonotypes with MiXCR, one entry per CDR3 protein. The profile shows nearly 300,000 distinct CDR3 sequences, approximately 10% of them singletons. Specimen: CD4+ T cells sorted from PBMCs, collected 5 days after the yellow fever booster vaccination. The receptor source for this set is a man aged 18-30 years who received the YFV17D yellow fever vaccine. CDR3s include the opening cysteine and the closing phenylalanine or tryptophan. The D gene is left open where the match is weak. The size entry is marked missing in some rows and otherwise reads once, few, many or a size class.

j_call,v_call,cdr3_length,clone_size,d_call,cdr3_aa,cdr3_nt
TRBJ2-4,TRBV9,14,few,.,CASSEGHAANIQYF,TGTGCCAGCAGCGAGGGACACGCCGCAAACATTCAGTACTTC
TRBJ1-4,TRBV29-1,15,.,.,CSVDGPGATNEKLFF,TGCAGCGTTGACGGACCAGGGGCGACTAATGAAAAACTGTTTTTT
TRBJ1-1,TRBV6-6,15,many,.,CASSYSGGQDTEAFF,TGTGCCAGCAGTTACTCCGGGGGGCAGGACACTGAAGCTTTCTTT
TRBJ1-2,TRBV20-1,14,.,.,CSAQDSSANYGYTF,TGCAGTGCCCAAGACAGTTCAGCTAACTATGGCTACACCTTC
TRBJ2-2,TRBV11-1,16,.,TRBD2,CASSGAGASNTGELFF,TGTGCCAGCAGTGGAGCGGGGGCCTCGAACACCGGGGAGCTGTTTTTT
TRBJ2-2,TRBV7-8,17,few,TRBD1,CASSRRQGLTNTGELFF,TGTGCCAGCAGCCGGCGACAGGGGCTGACGAACACCGGGGAGCTGTTTTTT
TRBJ2-4,TRBV7-9,15,few,.,CASSLGDRAKNIQYF,TGTGCCAGCAGCTTAGGAGACAGAGCCAAAAACATTCAGTACTTC
TRBJ2-7,TRBV5-6,14,.,.,CASSLEGGSLEQYF,TGTGCCAGCAGCTTGGAGGGCGGCTCGTTGGAGCAGTACTTC
TRBJ1-6,TRBV29-1,13,.,.,CSSYWDGNSPLHF,TGCAGCTCATACTGGGACGGGAATTCACCCCTCCACTTT
TRBJ2-4,TRBV10-2,13,few,.,CASSEASKNIQYF,TGCGCCAGCAGTGAGGCCTCCAAAAACATTCAGTACTTC
TRBJ2-2,TRBV5-3,16,.,.,CARSLGQRTWTGELFF,TGTGCCAGAAGCTTGGGACAGCGGACGTGGACCGGGGAGCTGTTTTTT
TRBJ1-4,TRBV15,15,few,.,CATSRDRGWEEKLFF,TGTGCCACCAGCAGAGACCGGGGCTGGGAAGAAAAACTGTTTTTT
TRBJ2-6,TRBV5-1,18,.,.,CASSFPGPLGSGANVLTF,TGCGCCAGCAGCTTTCCAGGCCCCCTAGGGTCTGGGGCCAACGTCCTGACTTTC
TRBJ1-3,TRBV7-2,15,few,.,CASSLWGGYGNTIYF,TGTGCCAGCAGCTTATGGGGAGGGTATGGAAACACCATATATTTT
TRBJ2-1,TRBV14,13,few,.,CASSEYQGMKQFF,TGTGCCAGCAGCGAATACCAGGGGATGAAGCAGTTCTTC
TRBJ2-2,TRBV24-1,15,few,TRBD1,CATSETGTVTGELFF,TGTGCCACCAGTGAGACCGGGACAGTTACCGGGGAGCTGTTTTTT